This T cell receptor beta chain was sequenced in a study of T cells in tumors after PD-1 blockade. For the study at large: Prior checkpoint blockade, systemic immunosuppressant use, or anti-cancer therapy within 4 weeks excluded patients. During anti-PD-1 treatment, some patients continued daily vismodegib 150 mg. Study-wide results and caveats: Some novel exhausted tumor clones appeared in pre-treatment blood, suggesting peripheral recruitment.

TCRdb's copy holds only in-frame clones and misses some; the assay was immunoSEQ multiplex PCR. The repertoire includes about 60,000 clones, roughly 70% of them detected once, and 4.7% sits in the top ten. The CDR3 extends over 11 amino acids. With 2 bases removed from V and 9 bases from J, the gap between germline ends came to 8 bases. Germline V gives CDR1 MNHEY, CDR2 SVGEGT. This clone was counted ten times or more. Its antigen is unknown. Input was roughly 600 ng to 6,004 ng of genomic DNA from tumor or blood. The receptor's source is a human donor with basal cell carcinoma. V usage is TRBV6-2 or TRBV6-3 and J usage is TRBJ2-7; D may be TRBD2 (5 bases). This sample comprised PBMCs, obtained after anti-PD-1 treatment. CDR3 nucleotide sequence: TGTGCCAGCAGTTACCAGGCGGGGCAGTACTTC. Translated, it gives CASSYQAGQYF.